These 24 T cell receptor beta chains came from one sample sequenced in a study of CD8 T cells in Susac syndrome. Reverse transcription of roughly 0.5 to 1 ug RNA used random hexamers. TCRdb re-called the immunoSEQ multiplex PCR reads with MiXCR, one entry per CDR3 protein. The sample comprises about 71,000 distinct CDR3 sequences, nearly 96% of which are singletons, and over 0.09% rests with the top ten. Material for sequencing was CD4+ T cells from PBMCs. These receptor sequences come from a human donor with multiple sclerosis.

J is TRBJ1-5 and V is TRBV24-1; 9 bases are a match to TRBD1. CDR1 is KGHDR, CDR2 SFDVKD, per germline. This CDR3 is 18 amino acids long. V gave up 3 bases and J gave up 2 bases; unmatched junction bases: 10. The chain's CDR3 is CATSDPSGTGNRNQPQHF. Here the CDR3 DNA reads TGTGCCACCAGTGATCCCTCAGGGACAGGGAACCGCAATCAGCCCCAGCATTTT.

Only one count was recorded for this clonotype. V is TRBV12-3 or TRBV12-4 and J is TRBJ1-5, with 8 bases matching TRBD1. Trimming took 7 bases from V and 3 from J; bases not matched to a gene: 5. The CDR3 has 14 amino acids. The DNA for the CDR3 is TGTGCCAGCAATCGGGACAGGACCAATCAGCCCCAGCATTTT. The encoded protein is CASNRDRTNQPQHF.

There are a few counts of this clonotype. The rearrangement links TRBV20-1 to TRBJ1-5; D is perhaps TRBD1 (5 bases). The CDR3 length is 14 residues. CDR1 is DFQATT and CDR2 is SNEGSKA in the germline V gene (reference sequence). Between the trimmed V and J ends, which lost 1 base and 7 bases, there was a span of 14 bases. The CDR3 nucleotides read TGCAGTGCTAGAGGCGGGGGGTTAGGGCAGCCCCAGCATTTT. It encodes CSARGGGLGQPQHF.

This chain joins TRBV7-2 and TRBJ1-5; perhaps TRBD1 as D (6 bases). Germline V lookup: CDR1 SGHTA, CDR2 FQGNSA. The length of the CDR3 is 16 residues. V was pared by 1 base and J by 7 bases, with 17 bases between. CDR3 protein: CASSLGGGAAGQPQHF. The DNA of the CDR3 is TGTGCCAGCAGCTTAGGAGGGGGAGCCGCCGGGCAGCCCCAGCATTTT.

The rearrangement links TRBV5-1 to TRBJ1-1; tentative D call: TRBD1 (6 bases). The CDR3 loop spans 14 amino acids. Germline values: CDR1 SGHRS, CDR2 YFSETQ. Trimming cost V 5 bases and J 1 base, with 12 bases left between them. The CDR3 DNA reads TGCGCCAGCAGTACCGGACAGTGGAACACTGAAGCTTTCTTT. Amino acids: CASSTGQWNTEAFF.

The chain employs TRBV7-2 and TRBJ2-7, with TRBD2 matching 7 bases. Germline loops: CDR1 SGHTA, CDR2 FQGNSA. This CDR3 is built from 14 residues. V lost 5 bases to trimming and J lost 5 bases; unmatched junction nucleotides: 9. This CDR3 reads CASSPSPTSDEQYF. The CDR3 DNA follows: TGTGCCAGCAGCCCTTCCCCAACTAGCGACGAGCAGTACTTC.

This sequence joins TRBV7-9 and TRBJ2-3; D gene ambiguous. The CDR3 is 15 amino acids. The germline V gene has CDR1 SEHNR and CDR2 FQNEAQ (reference sequence). Trimming removed 0 bases from V and 1 base from J, with 8 bases in between. CDR3 sequence (DNA): TGTGCCAGCAGCTTAGCGGAGAGGCGCACAGATACGCAGTATTTT. Translated, it gives CASSLAERRTDTQYF.

CDR3 residues: CASSTQGAPNEQYF. CDR3 in DNA: TGTGCCAGCAGCACACAGGGGGCGCCTAACGAGCAGTACTTC. The rearrangement uses TRBV7-9 and TRBJ2-7; 9 positions agree with TRBD1. CDR3 length: 14 residues. Trimming cost V 5 bases and J 5 bases; bases outside gene matches: 7. Germline V gene lookup returns CDR1 SEHNR and CDR2 FQNEAQ (reference sequence).

V gene TRBV12-3 or TRBV12-4 combines with J gene TRBJ2-1; D possibly matches TRBD1 or TRBD2 (6 bases each). The CDR3 is 13 amino acids. V was clipped by 1 base and J by 10 bases, with 11 bases between them. As DNA, the CDR3 is TGTGCCAGCAGTTTAGGATTGGGGGGCGAGCAGTTCTTC. As protein: CASSLGLGGEQFF.

This rearrangement joins TRBV6-1 to TRBJ2-3; TRBD1 or TRBD2 may be the D gene (5 bases each). CDR1 is MNHNS, CDR2 SASEGT, per germline. V lost 4 bases and J 4 bases, leaving 9 bases between the germline ends. CDR3 length: 13 amino acids. The CDR3 DNA is TGTGCCAGCAGTGTTCGGGGCTCAGATACGCAGTATTTT. This sequence encodes CASSVRGSDTQYF.

In its sample, this clonotype was seen once. J is TRBJ2-5 and V is TRBV5-1; D unresolved. CDR1 and CDR2 (germline): SGHRS, YFSETQ. This CDR3 comprises 14 residues. Trimming stripped 0 bases from V and 4 bases from J, with 10 bases between. In DNA form, the CDR3 reads TGCGCCAGCAGCTTGGAAGGAGCCGGAGAGACCCAGTACTTC. Its translation: CASSLEGAGETQYF. Using reference TRBV5-1 and TRBJ2-5 for the parts outside the CDR3, the full variable domain is KAGVTQTPRYLIKTRGQQVTLSCSPISGHRSVSWYQQTPGQGLQFLFEYFSETQRNKGNFPGRFSGRQFSNSRSEMNVSTLELGDSALYLCASSLEGAGETQYFGPGTRLLVL.

The gene calls are TRBV27 and TRBJ2-3; no clear D gene. The CDR3 contains 17 residues. Per germline, CDR1 MNHEY and CDR2 SMNVEV (reference sequence). V lost 2 bases and J 0 bases, leaving 15 bases between the germline ends. The CDR3 nucleotides read TGTGCCAGCAGTTTAAAACCCGTCGCAGCTAGCACAGATACGCAGTATTTT. Protein product: CASSLKPVAASTDTQYF.

V usage is TRBV29-1 and J usage is TRBJ2-5; perhaps TRBD1 as D (5 bases). This CDR3 contains 11 residues. The V gene lost 7 bases and the J gene lost 1 base, with 7 bases spanning the gap. Per germline, CDR1 SQVTM and CDR2 ANQGSEA. DNA for the CDR3: TGCAGCGCGACAGTCCAAGAGACCCAGTACTTC. Protein product: CSATVQETQYF.

The chain is built from TRBV20-1 and TRBJ2-1; 11 bases are shared with TRBD2. The CDR3 is made up of 18 amino acids. J gave up 9 bases and V 1 base, and 17 bases lay outside the gene matches. From germline, CDR1 is DFQATT and CDR2 SNEGSKA (reference sequence). As DNA, the CDR3 is TGCAGTGCTAGAGGGCGGTCGGGGATAGCGGGGGGGCGTGGTGAGCAGTTCTTC. It specifies CSARGRSGIAGGRGEQFF.

V usage is TRBV24-1 and J usage is TRBJ1-1, with D hard to call. This CDR3 contains 13 residues. Per germline, CDR1 KGHDR and CDR2 SFDVKD. The V gene lost 6 bases and the J gene lost 1 base, with 8 bases spanning the gap. Here the CDR3 DNA reads TGTGCCACCAGTAGTCGGCAGAACACTGAAGCTTTCTTT. This encodes CATSSRQNTEAFF.

The genes are TRBV28 and TRBJ2-1; possibly TRBD2 for D (5 bases). V lost 9 bases and J lost 4, with 16 bases in between. Germline V gene lookup returns CDR1 MDHEN and CDR2 SYDVKM. This CDR3 region has 14 residues. The CDR3 loop is CASSGIQRYNEQFF. The CDR3, as DNA: TGTGCCAGTTCCGGGATCCAAAGGTACAATGAGCAGTTCTTC.

The chain uses TRBV29-1 and TRBJ1-5; TRBD1 is a possible D gene (5 bases). Germline V CDR1 and CDR2: SQVTM, ANQGSEA. With 6 bases removed from V and 5 bases from J, the gap between germline ends came to 11 bases. This CDR3 region has 12 residues. CDR3 amino acids: CSVGAGDQPQHF. The CDR3 DNA sequence: TGCAGCGTCGGGGCCGGTGATCAGCCCCAGCATTTT.

The chain couples TRBV30 to TRBJ2-3, with D perhaps matching TRBD2 (7 bases). V was clipped by 5 bases and J by 2 bases, with 23 bases between them. The length of the CDR3 is 17 residues. Germline values: CDR1 GTSNPN, CDR2 SVGIG (reference sequence). In DNA, the CDR3 is TGTGCCTGGGCCAACCTAGGGGGGGGGCTCGTCACAGATACGCAGTATTTT. Translated: CAWANLGGGLVTDTQYF.

The V call is TRBV19, the J call TRBJ2-2; the D gene could be TRBD1 or TRBD2 (5 bases each). V was trimmed by 1 base and J by 5 bases, leaving 11 bases between them. This CDR3 contains 15 residues. The germline gives CDR1 LNHDA, CDR2 SQIVND (reference sequence). This CDR3 is CASSIVSGLTGELFF. DNA of the CDR3: TGTGCCAGTAGTATAGTCTCGGGGCTAACCGGGGAGCTGTTTTTT.

V gene TRBV30 combines with J gene TRBJ1-5; TRBD1 might be the D (6 bases). Trimming stripped 5 bases from V and 7 bases from J, with 15 bases between. The CDR3 is 13 amino acids. Germline V gene sequence: CDR1 GTSNPN, CDR2 SVGIG (reference sequence). CDR3: CAWRWKGEQPQHF. The CDR3 DNA reads as TGTGCCTGGCGTTGGAAGGGGGAGCAGCCCCAGCATTTT.

This rearrangement joins TRBV30 to TRBJ1-5; 8 positions match TRBD1. The CDR3 covers 13 residues. The germline V gene encodes CDR1 GTSNPN and CDR2 SVGIG (reference sequence). V shed 5 bases, J shed 4 bases, and the junction held 4 bases outside the gene matches. The CDR3 sequence is CAWEQGANQPQHF. CDR3 nucleotide sequence: TGTGCCTGGGAGCAGGGGGCAAATCAGCCCCAGCATTTT. Filled out from reference TRBV30 and TRBJ1-5, the complete variable domain reads SQTIHQWPATLVQPVGSPLSLECTVEGTSNPNLYWYRQAAGRGLQLLFYSVGIGQISSEVPQNLSASRPQDRQFILSSKKLLLSDSGFYLCAWEQGANQPQHFGDGTRLSIL.

V and J are TRBV28 and TRBJ2-7, with 8 nucleotides matching TRBD2. The trim removed 7 bases at V and 0 bases at J, leaving 11 bases unmatched. CDR1 and CDR2 (germline): MDHEN, SYDVKM. This CDR3 contains 16 residues. This CDR3 reads CASTRGGQQSSYEQYF. In nucleotides, the CDR3 is TGTGCCAGCACCCGGGGGGGACAACAAAGCTCCTACGAGCAGTACTTC. The whole variable domain, filled in from reference TRBV28 and TRBJ2-7, reads DVKVTQSSRYLVKRTGEKVFLECVQDMDHENMFWYRQDPGLGLRLIYFSYDVKMKEKGDIPEGYSVSREKKERFSLILESASTNQTSMYLCASTRGGQQSSYEQYFGPGTRLTVT.

The chain employs TRBV5-4 and TRBJ1-1, with 7 bases lining up with TRBD1. V lost 3 bases to trimming and J lost 0 bases; unmatched junction nucleotides: 2. The CDR3 has 14 residues. CDR1 and CDR2 from the germline V gene are SGHNT and YYREEE (reference sequence). This CDR3 is CASSSGQMNTEAFF. DNA for the CDR3: TGTGCCAGCAGCTCGGGACAGATGAACACTGAAGCTTTCTTT.

This clonotype is a singleton in its sample. The chain combines TRBV12-3 or TRBV12-4 with TRBJ2-3, with 9 nucleotides matching TRBD2. The CDR3 loop spans 16 amino acids. After removal of 5 bases from V and 4 bases from J, the junction contained 10 bases not matched to a gene. The CDR3 here is CASSPFAGGVADTQYF. For the CDR3, the DNA is TGTGCCAGCAGTCCCTTTGCGGGGGGGGTCGCAGATACGCAGTATTTT.